Described below is a single T cell receptor (beta chain) sequence and its context. Its target is not known. Ahead of thyroid surgery, no patient had received treatment of any kind. These data are taken from a study of metastatic and nonmetastatic thyroid tumors. About the study: Malignant thyroid and benign thyroid patients provided blood and tumor or nodule tissue whose repertoires were compared. Notes on the study in general: Reported TCR beta diversity, measured in blood and tumor, was significantly higher for malignant thyroid tumors than for benign nodules.

As processed by the authors: What underpinned the distant-metastasis classifier for papillary thyroid cancer was the set of CDR3 differences across clinicopathological groups. MiXCR reprocessed the PCR reads for TCRdb. The V and J calls were determined by TCRdb, not by the authors. The sample lists roughly 70,000 clones; roughly 18% were seen once. What was sequenced was blood. The sequence came from a female donor with papillary thyroid cancer or a benign thyroid nodule (not recorded which). Some clones in this sample may be carry-over from other donors' samples.

The chain's CDR3 is CASSPWESAYEQYF. The CDR3 region has the DNA TGTGCCAGCAGTCCATGGGAGTCCGCCTACGAGCAGTACTTC. The V call is TRBV2, the J call TRBJ2-7; possible D gene TRBD2, 5 bases. Between the trimmed V and J ends, which lost 5 bases and 2 bases, there was a span of 13 bases. Looked up from germline, CDR1 is SNHLY and CDR2 is FYNNEI. The CDR3 extends over 14 amino acids.